These T cell receptor beta chains were read from a single sample in a study of control samples from healthy donors and cancer patients. Profiling relied on immunoSEQ multiplex PCR, and the TCRdb table lists in-frame clones only, not all of them. Among roughly 20,000 clones listed, approximately 78% were seen once. Sequencing input: PBMCs. The receptors come from a man of 80 years or more with head and neck cancer. CDR3s include the opening cysteine and the closing phenylalanine or tryptophan. The D gene is left open where the match is weak. The listing skips clone size in some rows; elsewhere it reads once, few, many or a size class.

J: TRBJ1-2
size: -
D: TRBD1
V: TRBV5-1
CDR3: CASSLDEGAFYGYTF
DNA: TGCGCCAGCAGCTTGGATGAGGGGGCGTTCTATGGCTACACCTTC

J: TRBJ1-5
size: -
D: -
V: TRBV12-5
CDR3: CASGLALQGRSNQPQHF
DNA: TGTGCTAGTGGTTTGGCACTACAGGGAAGGAGCAATCAGCCCCAGCATTTT

J: TRBJ1-2
size: few
D: TRBD1
V: TRBV5-6
CDR3: CASSRTGGEGYTF
DNA: TGTGCCAGCAGCCGGACAGGGGGCGAAGGCTACACCTTC

J: TRBJ1-2
size: -
D: TRBD1
V: TRBV19
CDR3: CASSPSGQGTYGYTF
DNA: TGTGCCAGTAGTCCCTCGGGACAGGGGACCTATGGCTACACCTTC

J: TRBJ2-3
size: -
D: TRBD2
V: TRBV20-1
CDR3: CSASGGVDTQYF
DNA: TGCAGTGCTAGTGGGGGGGTGGATACGCAGTATTTT

J: TRBJ1-5
size: -
D: -
V: TRBV7-9
CDR3: CASSLGTGGNQPQHF
DNA: TGTGCCAGCAGCTTAGGCACCGGGGGTAATCAGCCCCAGCATTTT

J: TRBJ1-3
size: -
D: -
V: TRBV6-1
CDR3: CASSEVGSGNTIYF
DNA: TGTGCCAGCAGTGAAGTCGGGTCTGGAAACACCATATATTTT

J: TRBJ1-1
size: few
D: TRBD1
V: TRBV7-9
CDR3: CASSPGTVITEAFF
DNA: TGTGCCAGCAGTCCCGGGACAGTGATCACTGAAGCTTTCTTT

J: TRBJ2-1
size: -
D: -
V: TRBV4-3
CDR3: CASSLGVGNYNEQFF
DNA: TGCGCCAGCAGCCTCGGAGTGGGGAATTACAATGAGCAGTTCTTC

J: TRBJ1-4
size: -
D: -
V: TRBV21-1
CDR3: CASSRPPATNEKLFF
DNA: TGTGCCAGCAGTCGCCCCCCCGCAACTAATGAAAAACTGTTTTTT

J: TRBJ2-2
size: few
D: TRBD2
V: TRBV7-9
CDR3: CASFQTSGIEDGELFF
DNA: TGTGCCAGCTTCCAGACTAGCGGGATTGAGGACGGGGAGCTGTTTTTT

J: TRBJ2-3
size: -
D: TRBD2
V: TRBV9
CDR3: CASSGGTSGALDTQYF
DNA: TGTGCCAGCAGCGGGGGGACTAGCGGGGCCTTGGATACGCAGTATTTT

J: TRBJ2-7
size: -
D: -
V: TRBV4-2
CDR3: CASSQDGSSYEQYF
DNA: TGTGCCAGCAGCCAAGATGGCAGCTCCTACGAGCAGTACTTC

J: TRBJ2-7
size: -
D: -
V: TRBV12-5
CDR3: CASGLVNRGEQYF
DNA: TGTGCTAGTGGTTTGGTAAATAGGGGCGAGCAGTACTTC

J: TRBJ2-7
size: -
D: -
V: TRBV7-2
CDR3: CASSLEWSLGYEQYF
DNA: TGTGCCAGCAGCTTAGAGTGGTCCTTAGGGTACGAGCAGTACTTC

J: TRBJ2-4
size: -
D: TRBD2
V: TRBV13
CDR3: CASSLVLAGGAKNIQYF
DNA: TGTGCCAGCAGCTTAGTACTAGCGGGAGGTGCCAAAAACATTCAGTACTTC

J: TRBJ2-7
size: -
D: -
V: TRBV19
CDR3: CASSISGPSYEQYF
DNA: TGTGCTAGTAGTATATCCGGGCCCTCCTACGAGCAGTACTTC

J: TRBJ2-1
size: -
D: TRBD1
V: TRBV6-5
CDR3: CASSLGTARYNEQFF
DNA: TGTGCCAGCAGCCTCGGGACAGCTCGCTACAATGAGCAGTTCTTC

J: TRBJ1-3
size: -
D: -
V: TRBV7-9
CDR3: CASSLGVSGNTIYF
DNA: TGTGCCAGCAGCTTAGGGGTCTCTGGAAACACCATATATTTT

J: TRBJ1-5
size: -
D: -
V: TRBV6-6
CDR3: CASSFYQPQHF
DNA: TGTGCCAGCAGCTTTTATCAGCCCCAGCATTTT

J: TRBJ2-3
size: -
D: -
V: TRBV7-9
CDR3: CASSRLQGIATDTQYF
DNA: TGTGCCAGCAGCCGACTACAGGGAATTGCGACAGATACGCAGTATTTT

J: TRBJ2-2
size: -
D: TRBD1
V: TRBV7-9
CDR3: CASSLRQGVNTGELFF
DNA: TGTGCCAGCAGCTTACGACAGGGGGTGAACACCGGGGAGCTGTTTTTT

J: TRBJ1-2
size: -
D: -
V: TRBV9
CDR3: CASSVATQGRGYTF
DNA: TGTGCCAGCAGCGTAGCTACCCAGGGGAGGGGCTACACCTTC

J: TRBJ2-1
size: -
D: -
V: TRBV6-5
CDR3: CASSSGYNEQFF
DNA: TGTGCCAGCAGTTCAGGCTACAATGAGCAGTTCTTC

J: TRBJ2-5
size: -
D: TRBD1
V: TRBV25-1
CDR3: CASSDPGTGMETQYF
DNA: TGTGCCAGCAGTGACCCCGGGACAGGGATGGAGACCCAGTACTTC

J: TRBJ1-1
size: -
D: TRBD1
V: TRBV27
CDR3: CASSLWGTEEAFF
DNA: TGTGCCAGCAGTTTATGGGGGACAGAAGAAGCTTTCTTT

J: TRBJ2-3
size: few
D: -
V: TRBV20-1
CDR3: CSALAVTQYF
DNA: TGCAGTGCGTTAGCGGTTACGCAGTATTTT

J: TRBJ2-3
size: -
D: -
V: TRBV6-4
CDR3: CASSDRETDTQYF
DNA: TGTGCCAGCAGTGACAGGGAAACAGATACGCAGTATTTT

J: TRBJ2-5
size: -
D: TRBD1
V: TRBV9
CDR3: CASSPWDSPFETQYF
DNA: TGTGCCAGCAGCCCGTGGGACAGCCCCTTCGAGACCCAGTACTTC

J: TRBJ2-3
size: -
D: -
V: TRBV11-2
CDR3: CASSLVRGSTDTQYF
DNA: TGTGCCAGCAGCTTAGTCAGGGGATCCACAGATACGCAGTATTTT

J: TRBJ2-6
size: -
D: -
V: TRBV9
CDR3: CASSVAGAGANVLTF
DNA: TGTGCCAGCAGCGTAGCTGGGGCTGGGGCCAACGTCCTGACTTTC

J: TRBJ2-6
size: few
D: TRBD1
V: TRBV25-1
CDR3: CASSKKSQGVGANVLTF
DNA: TGTGCCAGCAGCAAAAAGTCGCAGGGGGTCGGGGCCAACGTCCTGACTTTC

J: TRBJ1-1
size: -
D: -
V: TRBV11-2
CDR3: CASSLNLGGAGLGTEAFF
DNA: TGTGCCAGCAGCTTAAACCTCGGGGGCGCAGGACTGGGCACTGAAGCTTTCTTT

J: TRBJ2-7
size: -
D: TRBD2
V: TRBV6-6
CDR3: CASSMFGLAGRYEQYF
DNA: TGTGCCAGCAGCATGTTCGGACTAGCCGGACGATACGAGCAGTACTTC

J: TRBJ2-2
size: -
D: -
V: TRBV6-2/TRBV6-3
CDR3: CASSGPNTGELFF
DNA: TGTGCCAGCAGCGGACCGAACACCGGGGAGCTGTTTTTT

J: TRBJ2-1
size: -
D: -
V: TRBV30
CDR3: CAWRHELFYNEQFF
DNA: TGTGCCTGGAGGCACGAGCTCTTCTACAATGAGCAGTTCTTC

J: TRBJ1-1
size: -
D: TRBD1
V: TRBV5-1
CDR3: CASSSGQGGTEAFF
DNA: TGCGCCAGCAGCTCCGGACAGGGGGGCACTGAAGCTTTCTTT

J: TRBJ1-1
size: -
D: -
V: TRBV7-2
CDR3: CASSLYAGMNTEAFF
DNA: TGTGCCAGCAGCTTATACGCTGGGATGAACACTGAAGCTTTCTTT

J: TRBJ2-4
size: -
D: -
V: TRBV7-9
CDR3: CASSLGPRGGDIQYF
DNA: TGTGCCAGCAGCTTAGGACCCAGGGGTGGGGACATTCAGTACTTC

J: TRBJ2-1
size: -
D: TRBD2
V: TRBV10-3
CDR3: CALSGGDEQFF
DNA: TGTGCCCTTTCGGGGGGGGATGAGCAGTTCTTC

J: TRBJ1-1
size: -
D: TRBD1
V: TRBV27
CDR3: CASSSILQGLGTEAFF
DNA: TGTGCCAGCAGTTCAATTCTACAGGGGTTGGGCACTGAAGCTTTCTTT

J: TRBJ1-2
size: -
D: TRBD1
V: TRBV19
CDR3: CASSAGTGDGYTF
DNA: TGTGCCAGTAGTGCGGGGACAGGGGACGGCTACACCTTC

J: TRBJ2-5
size: -
D: -
V: TRBV7-9
CDR3: CASSFQETQYF
DNA: TGTGCCAGCAGCTTTCAAGAGACCCAGTACTTC

J: TRBJ2-6
size: -
D: TRBD1
V: TRBV6-2/TRBV6-3
CDR3: CASSFSQGASVTGANVLTF
DNA: TGTGCCAGCAGTTTCTCACAGGGGGCGAGTGTAACTGGGGCCAACGTCCTGACTTTC

J: TRBJ2-7
size: -
D: -
V: TRBV28
CDR3: CASSPGTPYEQYF
DNA: TGTGCCAGCAGTCCCGGGACTCCCTACGAGCAGTACTTC

J: TRBJ2-1
size: -
D: -
V: TRBV27
CDR3: CASSPHGAPRRDEQFF
DNA: TGTGCCAGCAGTCCCCACGGGGCCCCCCGGAGGGATGAGCAGTTCTTC

J: TRBJ1-5
size: -
D: -
V: TRBV27
CDR3: CASSPRMRWGQPQHF
DNA: TGTGCCAGCAGTCCCCGGATGCGTTGGGGACAGCCCCAGCATTTT

J: TRBJ2-2
size: -
D: TRBD2
V: TRBV7-3
CDR3: CASSSPGLAGGANTGELFF
DNA: TGTGCCAGCAGCTCCCCCGGCCTAGCGGGGGGGGCTAACACCGGGGAGCTGTTTTTT

J: TRBJ2-7
size: -
D: -
V: TRBV10-3
CDR3: CAISEGDEQYF
DNA: TGTGCCATCAGTGAGGGGGACGAGCAGTACTTC

J: TRBJ2-3
size: few
D: TRBD1
V: TRBV5-4
CDR3: CASSLSIGTGVTDTQYF
DNA: TGTGCCAGCAGCTTGTCTATTGGGACAGGGGTCACAGATACGCAGTATTTT

J: TRBJ1-4
size: -
D: TRBD1
V: TRBV10-2
CDR3: CASRMPGQGNEKLFF
DNA: TGCGCCAGCAGGATGCCGGGACAGGGGAACGAAAAACTGTTTTTT

J: TRBJ2-7
size: -
D: -
V: TRBV12-5
CDR3: CASGLDGGYEQYF
DNA: TGTGCTAGTGGTTTAGATGGAGGGTACGAGCAGTACTTC

J: TRBJ2-2
size: -
D: -
V: TRBV7-2
CDR3: CASSSSSGGPGELFF
DNA: TGTGCCAGCAGCTCTTCCTCCGGGGGCCCCGGGGAGCTGTTTTTT

J: TRBJ2-7
size: -
D: -
V: TRBV13
CDR3: CASSTTKRANYEQYF
DNA: TGTGCCAGCAGCACCACCAAGCGGGCCAACTACGAGCAGTACTTC

J: TRBJ1-3
size: -
D: TRBD1
V: TRBV3-1/TRBV3-2
CDR3: CASSRDRVTIYF
DNA: TGTGCCAGCAGCCGGGACAGGGTCACCATATATTTT

J: TRBJ1-5
size: -
D: TRBD1
V: TRBV9
CDR3: CASSTGAGGSNQPQHF
DNA: TGTGCCAGCAGCACAGGGGCAGGGGGGAGCAATCAGCCCCAGCATTTT

J: TRBJ1-4
size: -
D: -
V: TRBV15
CDR3: CATSRDLWQPNEKLFF
DNA: TGTGCCACCAGCAGAGATTTATGGCAGCCTAATGAAAAACTGTTTTTT